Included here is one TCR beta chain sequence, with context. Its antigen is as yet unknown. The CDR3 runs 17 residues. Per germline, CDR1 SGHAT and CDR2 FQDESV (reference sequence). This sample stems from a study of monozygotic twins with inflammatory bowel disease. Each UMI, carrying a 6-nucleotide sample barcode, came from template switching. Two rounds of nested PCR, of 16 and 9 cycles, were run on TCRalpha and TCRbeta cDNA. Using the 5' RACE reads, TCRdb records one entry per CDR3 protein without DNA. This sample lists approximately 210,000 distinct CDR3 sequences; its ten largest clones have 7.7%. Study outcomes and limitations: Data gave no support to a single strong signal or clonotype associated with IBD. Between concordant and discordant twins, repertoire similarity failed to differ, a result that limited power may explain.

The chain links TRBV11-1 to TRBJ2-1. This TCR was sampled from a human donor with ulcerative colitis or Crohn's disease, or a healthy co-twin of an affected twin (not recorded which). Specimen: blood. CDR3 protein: CASSLDHILGTYNEQFF.